This TCR beta chain was captured in a study of blood T cell repertoires in COVID-19. V dropped 4 bases and J dropped 4; count of bases not matched to a gene: 15. From germline, CDR1 is LGHDT and CDR2 YNNKEL (reference sequence). The CDR3 length is 18 residues. The table came from immunoSEQ multiplex PCR; TCRdb's copy has only in-frame clones and leaves some out. The sample comprises 100,000 or so clones, roughly 81% of which are singletons, and 8.5% to 9.5% rests with the top ten. Sequenced sample: peripheral blood. V is TRBV3-1 (or the pseudogene TRBV3-2) and J is TRBJ1-2; 10 bases line up with TRBD1. This TCR came from a woman in her seventies with acute or convalescent COVID-19. CDR3: CASSRHLGDRGKGYGYTF. DNA for the CDR3: TGTGCCAGCAGCCGTCACTTGGGGGACAGGGGAAAAGGCTATGGCTACACCTTC.